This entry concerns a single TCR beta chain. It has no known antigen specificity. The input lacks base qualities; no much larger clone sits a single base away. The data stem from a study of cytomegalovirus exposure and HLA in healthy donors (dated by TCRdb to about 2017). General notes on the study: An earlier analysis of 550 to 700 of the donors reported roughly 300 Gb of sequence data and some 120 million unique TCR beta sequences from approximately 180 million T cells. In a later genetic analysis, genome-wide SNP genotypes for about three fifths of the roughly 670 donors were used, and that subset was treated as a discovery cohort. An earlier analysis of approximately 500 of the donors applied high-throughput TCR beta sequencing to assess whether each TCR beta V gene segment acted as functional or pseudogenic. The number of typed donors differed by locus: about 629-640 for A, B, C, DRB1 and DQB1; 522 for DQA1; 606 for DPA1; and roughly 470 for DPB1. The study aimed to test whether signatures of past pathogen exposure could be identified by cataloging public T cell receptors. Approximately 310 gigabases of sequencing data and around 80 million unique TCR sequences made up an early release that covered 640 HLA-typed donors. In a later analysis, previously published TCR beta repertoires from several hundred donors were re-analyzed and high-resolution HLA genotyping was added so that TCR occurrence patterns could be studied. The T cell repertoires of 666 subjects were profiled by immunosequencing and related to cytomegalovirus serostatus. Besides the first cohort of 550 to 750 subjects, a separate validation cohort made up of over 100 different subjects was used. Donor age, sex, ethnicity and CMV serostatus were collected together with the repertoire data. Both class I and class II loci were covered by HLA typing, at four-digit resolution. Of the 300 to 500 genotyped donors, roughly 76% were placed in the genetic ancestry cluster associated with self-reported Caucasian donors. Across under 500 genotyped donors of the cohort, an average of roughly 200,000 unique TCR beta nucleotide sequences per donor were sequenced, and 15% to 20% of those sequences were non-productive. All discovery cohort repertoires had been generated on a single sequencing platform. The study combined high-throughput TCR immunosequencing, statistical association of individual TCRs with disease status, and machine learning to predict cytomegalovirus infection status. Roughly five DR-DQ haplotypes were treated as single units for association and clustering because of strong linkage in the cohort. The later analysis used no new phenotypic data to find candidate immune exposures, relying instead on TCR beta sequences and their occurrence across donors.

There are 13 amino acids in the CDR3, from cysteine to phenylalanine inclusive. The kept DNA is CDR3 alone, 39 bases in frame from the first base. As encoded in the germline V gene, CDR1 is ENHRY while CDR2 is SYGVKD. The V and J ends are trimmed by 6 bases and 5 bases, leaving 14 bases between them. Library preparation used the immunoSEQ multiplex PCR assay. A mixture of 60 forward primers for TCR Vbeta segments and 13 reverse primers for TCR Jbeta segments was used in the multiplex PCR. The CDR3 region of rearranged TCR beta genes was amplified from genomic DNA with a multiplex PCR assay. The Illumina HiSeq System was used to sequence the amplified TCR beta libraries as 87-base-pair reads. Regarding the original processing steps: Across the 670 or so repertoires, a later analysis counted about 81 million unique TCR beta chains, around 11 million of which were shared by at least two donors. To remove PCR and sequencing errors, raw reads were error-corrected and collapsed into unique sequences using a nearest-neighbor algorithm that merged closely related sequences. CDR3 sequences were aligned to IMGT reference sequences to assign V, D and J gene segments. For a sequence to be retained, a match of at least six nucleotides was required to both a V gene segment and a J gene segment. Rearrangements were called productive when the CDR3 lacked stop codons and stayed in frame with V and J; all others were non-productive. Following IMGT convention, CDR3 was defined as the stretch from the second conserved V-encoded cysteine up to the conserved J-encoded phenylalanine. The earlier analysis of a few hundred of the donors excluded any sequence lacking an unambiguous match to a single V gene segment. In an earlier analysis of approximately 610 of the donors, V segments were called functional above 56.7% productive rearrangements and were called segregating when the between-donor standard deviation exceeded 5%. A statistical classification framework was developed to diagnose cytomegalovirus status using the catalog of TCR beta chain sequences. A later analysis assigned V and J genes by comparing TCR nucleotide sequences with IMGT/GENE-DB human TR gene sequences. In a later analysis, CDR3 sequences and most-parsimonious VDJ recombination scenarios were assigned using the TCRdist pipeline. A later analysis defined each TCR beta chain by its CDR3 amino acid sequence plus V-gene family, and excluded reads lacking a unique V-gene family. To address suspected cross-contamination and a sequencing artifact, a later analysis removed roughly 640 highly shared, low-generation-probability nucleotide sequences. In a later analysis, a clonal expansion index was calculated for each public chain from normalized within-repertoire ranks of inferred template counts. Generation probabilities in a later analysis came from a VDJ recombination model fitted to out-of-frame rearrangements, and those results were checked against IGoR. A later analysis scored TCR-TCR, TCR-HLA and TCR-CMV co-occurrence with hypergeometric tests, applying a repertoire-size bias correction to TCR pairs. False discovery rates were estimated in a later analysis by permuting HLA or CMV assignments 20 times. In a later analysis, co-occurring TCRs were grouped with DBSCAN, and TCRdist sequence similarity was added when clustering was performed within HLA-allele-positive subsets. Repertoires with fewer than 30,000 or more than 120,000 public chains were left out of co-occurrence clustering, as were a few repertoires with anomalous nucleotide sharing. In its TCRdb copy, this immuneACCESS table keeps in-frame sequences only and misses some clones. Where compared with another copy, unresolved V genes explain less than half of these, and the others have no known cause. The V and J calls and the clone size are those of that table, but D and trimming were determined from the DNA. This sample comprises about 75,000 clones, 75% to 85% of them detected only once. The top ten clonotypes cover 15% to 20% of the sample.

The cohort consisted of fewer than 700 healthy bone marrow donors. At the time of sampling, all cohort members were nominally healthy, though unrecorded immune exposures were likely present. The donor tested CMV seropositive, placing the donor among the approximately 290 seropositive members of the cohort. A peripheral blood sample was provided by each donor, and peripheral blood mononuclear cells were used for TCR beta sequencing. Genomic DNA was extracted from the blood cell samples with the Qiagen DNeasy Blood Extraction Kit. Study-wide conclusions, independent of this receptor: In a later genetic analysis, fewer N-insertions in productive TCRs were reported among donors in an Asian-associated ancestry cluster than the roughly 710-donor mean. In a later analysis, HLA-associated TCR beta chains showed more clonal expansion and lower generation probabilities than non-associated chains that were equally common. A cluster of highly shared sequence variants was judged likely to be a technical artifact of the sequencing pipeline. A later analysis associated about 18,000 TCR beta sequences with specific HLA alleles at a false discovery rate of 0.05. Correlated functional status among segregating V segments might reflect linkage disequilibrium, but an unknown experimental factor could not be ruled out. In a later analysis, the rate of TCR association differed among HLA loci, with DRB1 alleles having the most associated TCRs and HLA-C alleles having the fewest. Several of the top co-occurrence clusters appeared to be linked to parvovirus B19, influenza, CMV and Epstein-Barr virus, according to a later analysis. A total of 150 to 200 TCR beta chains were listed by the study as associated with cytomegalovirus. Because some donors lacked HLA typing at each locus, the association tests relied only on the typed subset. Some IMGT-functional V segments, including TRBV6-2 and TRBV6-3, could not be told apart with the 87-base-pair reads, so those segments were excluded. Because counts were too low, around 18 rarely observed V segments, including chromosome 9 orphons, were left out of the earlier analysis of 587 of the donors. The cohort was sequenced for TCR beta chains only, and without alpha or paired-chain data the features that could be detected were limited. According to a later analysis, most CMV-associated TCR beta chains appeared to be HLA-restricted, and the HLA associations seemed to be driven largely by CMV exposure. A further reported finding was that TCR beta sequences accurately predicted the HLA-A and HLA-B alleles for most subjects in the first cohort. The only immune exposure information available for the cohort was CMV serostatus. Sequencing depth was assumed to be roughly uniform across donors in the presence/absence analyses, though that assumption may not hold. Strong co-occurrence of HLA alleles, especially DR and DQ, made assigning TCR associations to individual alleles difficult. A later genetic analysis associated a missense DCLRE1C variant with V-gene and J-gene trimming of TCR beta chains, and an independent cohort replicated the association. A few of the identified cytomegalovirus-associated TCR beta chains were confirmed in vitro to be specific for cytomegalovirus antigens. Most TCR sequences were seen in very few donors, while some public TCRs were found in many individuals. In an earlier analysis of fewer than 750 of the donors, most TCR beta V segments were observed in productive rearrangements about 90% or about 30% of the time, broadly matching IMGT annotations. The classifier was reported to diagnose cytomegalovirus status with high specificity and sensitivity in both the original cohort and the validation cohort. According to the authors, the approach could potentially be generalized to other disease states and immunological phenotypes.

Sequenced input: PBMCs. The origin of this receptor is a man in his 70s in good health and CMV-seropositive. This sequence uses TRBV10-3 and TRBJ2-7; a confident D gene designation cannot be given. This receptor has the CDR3 CAIRGYLTDEQYF. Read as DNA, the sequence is TGTGCCATCAGGGGCTACTTAACTGACGAGCAGTACTTC.